The 3 T cell receptor beta chains listed next were all sequenced from one sample in a study of tumor-infiltrating lymphocytes in oesophageal squamous cell carcinoma. TCRdb analysed the PCR reads with MiXCR anew, one entry per CDR3 protein. The data contain 24,000 or so distinct CDR3 sequences, roughly 35% of them seen just once; the ten biggest clones take up about 23%. Specimen: esophageal tumor tissue. The receptors come from a male donor with esophageal squamous cell carcinoma.

Only a few counts were recorded for this clonotype. A much larger clone differs from this one at a single base, so this may be a read error. The chain combines TRBV28 with TRBJ2-5; D gene unclear. V was shortened by 3 bases and J by 11 bases, with 16 bases between the two germline ends. Germline V gives CDR1 MDHEN, CDR2 SYDVKM. The CDR3 is made up of 13 amino acids. The CDR3 DNA reads TGTGCCAGCAGTTTTTCGGATTACAATGAGCAGTACTTC. Translated, it gives CASSFSDYNEQYF.

Sample share makes this clonotype medium-sized. The CDR3 nucleotides are TGTGCCAGCAGCTTCTTCTCCTACGAGCAGTACTTC. It codes for CASSFFSYEQYF. The chain links TRBV7-9 to TRBJ2-7, with D unclear. The germline V gene has CDR1 SEHNR and CDR2 FQNEAQ (reference sequence). This CDR3 spans 12 amino acids. With 3 bases removed from V and 0 bases from J, the gap between germline ends came to 3 bases.

This clonotype was detected many times. V usage is TRBV4-1 and J usage is TRBJ2-3; 10 positions match TRBD1. The ends lost 0 bases at V and 3 bases at J; junction bases unmatched: 3. CDR1 is MGHRA, CDR2 YSYEKL, per germline. The CDR3 totals 16 residues. The CDR3 is CASSQEDRGWTDTQYF. The CDR3, as DNA: TGCGCCAGCAGCCAAGAGGACAGGGGGTGGACAGATACGCAGTATTTT.